Listed below are T cell receptor beta chains from one sample, sequenced in a study of cytomegalovirus exposure and HLA in healthy donors. Profiling relied on immunoSEQ multiplex PCR, and the TCRdb table lists in-frame clones only, not all of them. The top ten hold less than 3% of the sample, which has hundreds of thousands of clones, about three quarters seen once. The sample taken for sequencing was PBMCs. The receptors come from a woman in her fifties or sixties in good health and CMV-seropositive. The CDR3 runs from the conserved cysteine through the conserved F or W. Fields, in order: D gene, clone size, J gene, V gene, CDR3 DNA, CDR3 protein. The D gene is left open where the match is weak. For some rows the clone size is stated as once, few or many, or as a class when expanded; others skip it.

D: NA; size: NA; J: TRBJ1-3; V: TRBV28; DNA: TGTGCCAGCAGTAGCCCCTCTGGAAACACCATATATTTT; CDR3: CASSSPSGNTIYF
D: TRBD2; size: once; J: TRBJ2-7; V: TRBV5-1; DNA: TGCGCCAGCAGCTTTCTAGCGGGAGTGCTTTACGAGCAGTACTTC; CDR3: CASSFLAGVLYEQYF
D: TRBD1; size: NA; J: TRBJ2-1; V: TRBV6-6; DNA: TGTGCCAGCAGTTACGGACAGGGGGCTAATGAGCAGTTCTTC; CDR3: CASSYGQGANEQFF
D: TRBD1; size: NA; J: TRBJ1-4; V: TRBV28; DNA: TGTGCCAGCAGTTCTACAGGGGCAACTAATGAAAAACTGTTTTTT; CDR3: CASSSTGATNEKLFF
D: NA; size: NA; J: TRBJ2-5; V: TRBV4-1; DNA: TGCGCCAGCAGCCGGGCAGGGTTAAGAGAGGAGACCCAGTACTTC; CDR3: CASSRAGLREETQYF
D: NA; size: NA; J: TRBJ1-5; V: TRBV29-1; DNA: TGCAGCGTTGTAAGCACGGAGGGGACTCAGCCCCAGCATTTT; CDR3: CSVVSTEGTQPQHF
D: TRBD2; size: NA; J: TRBJ2-7; V: TRBV19; DNA: TGTGCCAGTAGGACACTAGCGGGGGGCATCTACGAGCAGTACTTC; CDR3: CASRTLAGGIYEQYF
D: NA; size: NA; J: TRBJ1-6; V: TRBV9; DNA: TGTGCCAGCAGCGTAGGGGGGGGTGAAAATTCACCCCTCCACTTT; CDR3: CASSVGGGENSPLHF
D: NA; size: few; J: TRBJ1-1; V: TRBV6-1; DNA: TGTGCCAGCATAAACCCGGGGGTCTCTCAAGCTTTCTTT; CDR3: CASINPGVSQAFF
D: NA; size: NA; J: TRBJ2-5; V: TRBV5-6; DNA: TGTGCCAGCAGTTGGGCCCCGGACAGCGCCGTGGAGACCCAGTACTTC; CDR3: CASSWAPDSAVETQYF
D: NA; size: NA; J: TRBJ1-1; V: TRBV10-1; DNA: TGCGCCAGCAGTGGAACCTCCGGGGGTTGGAACACTGAAGCTTTCTTT; CDR3: CASSGTSGGWNTEAFF
D: TRBD2; size: NA; J: TRBJ2-7; V: TRBV6-6; DNA: TGTGCCGCACAGGGAGCGGGAGCCACCTACGAGCAGTACTTC; CDR3: CAAQGAGATYEQYF
D: NA; size: NA; J: TRBJ2-3; V: TRBV12-5; DNA: TGTGCTAGTGGTTTGGAAGGGGGAGATACGCAGTATTTT; CDR3: CASGLEGGDTQYF
D: NA; size: few; J: TRBJ1-2; V: TRBV27; DNA: TGTGCCAGCAGTGCCTTCACAGGGCTAAGTAGCTATGGCTACACCTTC; CDR3: CASSAFTGLSSYGYTF
D: NA; size: few; J: TRBJ2-1; V: TRBV9; DNA: TGTGCCAGCGCCAAGCAGGGGATGGGGATATACAATGAGCAGTTCTTC; CDR3: CASAKQGMGIYNEQFF
D: TRBD1; size: NA; J: TRBJ1-4; V: TRBV5-8; DNA: TGTGCCAGCAGCCCGAGGGGGCATAGTGAAAAACTGTTTTTT; CDR3: CASSPRGHSEKLFF
D: NA; size: NA; J: TRBJ1-6; V: TRBV5-1; DNA: TGCGCCAGCAGCTTGGAAGACAGTTCGATTTCACCCCTCCACTTT; CDR3: CASSLEDSSISPLHF
D: NA; size: NA; J: TRBJ2-7; V: TRBV27; DNA: TGTGCCAGCAGTACCAGGGGAGCCTACGAGCAGTACTTC; CDR3: CASSTRGAYEQYF
D: TRBD1; size: few; J: TRBJ1-1; V: TRBV6-5; DNA: TGTGCCAGCAGTTACGGTGGACAGGGATACACTGAAGCTTTCTTT; CDR3: CASSYGGQGYTEAFF
D: TRBD2; size: NA; J: TRBJ2-1; V: TRBV15; DNA: TGTGCCACCAGCAGAGATTGGGTAGCGGGGGGTGAGCAGTTCTTC; CDR3: CATSRDWVAGGEQFF
D: NA; size: NA; J: TRBJ1-2; V: TRBV10-1; DNA: TGCGCCAGCCCCGAGGGATTTGGCGGCTACACCTTC; CDR3: CASPEGFGGYTF
D: TRBD1; size: NA; J: TRBJ1-6; V: TRBV7-6; DNA: TGTGCCAGCAGCCCTTACCGGGACAGCTCCTATAATTCACCCCTCCACTTT; CDR3: CASSPYRDSSYNSPLHF
D: TRBD1; size: once; J: TRBJ1-5; V: TRBV7-2; DNA: TGTGCCAGCAGCTCTCAACAGGGGGTGGATCAGCCCCAGCATTTT; CDR3: CASSSQQGVDQPQHF
D: TRBD1; size: NA; J: TRBJ1-3; V: TRBV7-9; DNA: TGTGCCAGCAGCCGACAGGGGTTGAGGAATGTGGACACCATATATTTT; CDR3: CASSRQGLRNVDTIYF
D: TRBD1; size: few; J: TRBJ2-5; V: TRBV29-1; DNA: TGCAGCGGCCAGGGGGTGGGAGAGACCCAGTACTTC; CDR3: CSGQGVGETQYF
D: NA; size: NA; J: TRBJ2-7; V: TRBV20-1; DNA: TGCAGTGCTAGCGTAGCCTACGAGCAGTACTTC; CDR3: CSASVAYEQYF
D: NA; size: NA; J: TRBJ1-1; V: TRBV5-1; DNA: TGCGCCAGCAGCTTTGGGACAATGAACACTGAAGCTTTCTTT; CDR3: CASSFGTMNTEAFF
D: TRBD2; size: NA; J: TRBJ2-5; V: TRBV29-1; DNA: TGCAGCGCTGCCCGGGGCGGGGGGGGAGAGACCCAGTACTTC; CDR3: CSAARGGGGETQYF
D: TRBD1; size: NA; J: TRBJ1-2; V: TRBV19; DNA: TGTGCCAGTAGTCTCGGACAGGTCCACTATGGCTACACCTTC; CDR3: CASSLGQVHYGYTF
D: NA; size: NA; J: TRBJ2-2; V: TRBV11-2; DNA: TGTGCCAGCAGCGGCTCGAGCGTCAACACCGGGGAGCTGTTTTTT; CDR3: CASSGSSVNTGELFF
D: TRBD1; size: few; J: TRBJ1-1; V: TRBV6-1; DNA: TGTGCCAGCAGTGAAACCAGGGGGCCGGGGGTGAGCACTGAAGCTTTCTTT; CDR3: CASSETRGPGVSTEAFF
D: NA; size: NA; J: TRBJ1-5; V: TRBV27; DNA: TGTGCCAGCAGGTCCAGAAGTATGAATCAGCCCCAGCATTTT; CDR3: CASRSRSMNQPQHF
D: TRBD2; size: NA; J: TRBJ2-7; V: TRBV7-6; DNA: TGTGCCAGCAGCTTAGGGAGCGGGGGGATCTCCTACGAGCAGTACTTC; CDR3: CASSLGSGGISYEQYF
D: NA; size: NA; J: TRBJ2-7; V: TRBV4-1; DNA: TGCGCCAGCAGCCAATACTCAAGGCGGGGATCCACCTACGAGCAGTACTTC; CDR3: CASSQYSRRGSTYEQYF
D: NA; size: NA; J: TRBJ1-4; V: TRBV7-8; DNA: TGTGCCAGTCGGGGGTCAACTAATGAAAAACTGTTTTTT; CDR3: CASRGSTNEKLFF
D: TRBD1; size: NA; J: TRBJ2-5; V: TRBV7-3; DNA: TGTGCCAGCAGCTTATCCGGACAGGGGATTTTGGAGACCCAGTACTTC; CDR3: CASSLSGQGILETQYF
D: TRBD1; size: NA; J: TRBJ1-6; V: TRBV4-1; DNA: TGCGCCAGCAGCCACACCGACAGGGATAATTCACCCCTCCACTTT; CDR3: CASSHTDRDNSPLHF
D: NA; size: once; J: TRBJ2-7; V: TRBV23-1; DNA: TGCGCCAGCGGCGGACAGAGCTCCTACGAGCAGTACTTC; CDR3: CASGGQSSYEQYF
D: NA; size: NA; J: TRBJ1-1; V: TRBV6-1; DNA: TGTGCCAGCAGTCGTCGGGGGGCGGCGAACACTGAAGCTTTCTTT; CDR3: CASSRRGAANTEAFF
D: TRBD2; size: NA; J: TRBJ2-5; V: TRBV5-1; DNA: TGCGCCAGCAGCTTGGGACTAGCGGGAGCCCGGGAGACCCAGTACTTC; CDR3: CASSLGLAGARETQYF